Listed below are T cell receptor beta chains from one sample, sequenced in a study of blood T cells in healthy people across ages. TCRdb re-derived calls from the 5' RACE reads in MiXCR, one entry per CDR3 protein. The sample contains under 800,000 distinct CDR3 sequences, over 20% of which appear only once. The sample was blood. The receptors here all came from a man in his 70s in good health. The CDR3 runs from the conserved cysteine through the conserved F or W.

V: TRBV11-2; J: TRBJ2-3; CDR3: CASSLVAARGSDTQYF
V: TRBV9; J: TRBJ2-5; CDR3: CASSVEGQKETQYF
V: TRBV29-1; J: TRBJ2-3; CDR3: CSAGTSRSPDTQYF
V: TRBV20-1; J: TRBJ1-6; CDR3: CSARDSGGSSPLHF
V: TRBV6-1; J: TRBJ1-2; CDR3: CASSEGPSSRLYGYTF
V: TRBV4-1; J: TRBJ1-2; CDR3: CASSQAQFGTGAYGYTF
V: TRBV7-9; J: TRBJ2-1; CDR3: CASSLALTSGKYNEQFF
V: TRBV4-3; J: TRBJ2-1; CDR3: CASSQDGLAGESYNEQFF
V: TRBV12-5; J: TRBJ2-3; CDR3: CASGLGLSGSGTDTQYF
V: TRBV2; J: TRBJ2-7; CDR3: CASSYDRDEQYF
V: TRBV2; J: TRBJ2-5; CDR3: CASSEARTGVLETQYF
V: TRBV3-1; J: TRBJ2-5; CDR3: CASSQELAGAYQETQYF
V: TRBV3-1; J: TRBJ2-5; CDR3: CASSQGQGPGETQYF
V: TRBV7-2; J: TRBJ1-2; CDR3: CASSWTENYGYTF
V: TRBV12-3/TRBV12-4; J: TRBJ1-2; CDR3: CASSTSYRTYGHTF
V: TRBV29-1; J: TRBJ2-7; CDR3: CSVVTLANSYEQYF
V: TRBV9; J: TRBJ2-3; CDR3: CASSVEGLAGDTQYF
V: TRBV5-1; J: TRBJ2-2; CDR3: CASSPGQGMAGELFF
V: TRBV4-1; J: TRBJ2-1; CDR3: CASSQWGGGFYNEQFF
V: TRBV2; J: TRBJ1-2; CDR3: CAGSEYYGYTF
V: TRBV12-3/TRBV12-4; J: TRBJ2-3; CDR3: CASSFERTDTQYF
V: TRBV20-1; J: TRBJ1-1; CDR3: CRRGGAPEAFF
V: TRBV29-1; J: TRBJ2-2; CDR3: CSVKFGGLAQGGELFF
V: TRBV15; J: TRBJ2-6; CDR3: CATSRDNRGQGGANVLTF
V: TRBV7-3; J: TRBJ2-3; CDR3: CASSPRSRTSTDTQYF
V: TRBV7-2; J: TRBJ2-5; CDR3: CASSLVAETQYF
V: TRBV5-1; J: NA; CDR3: CASSRGRGIDEQYF
V: TRBV6-5; J: TRBJ2-1; CDR3: CASSYRVREIGALVDNEQFF
V: TRBV6-5; J: TRBJ1-1; CDR3: CASGYTTGEAEAFF
V: TRBV7-8; J: NA; CDR3: CASSLTDRGISYEQYF
V: TRBV19; J: TRBJ1-1; CDR3: CASSLPQVNTEAFF
V: TRBV19; J: NA; CDR3: CASSRRQGVLYNEQFF
V: TRBV6-1; J: TRBJ2-3; CDR3: CASSERGGAAGSTDTQYF
V: TRBV5-1; J: TRBJ2-2; CDR3: CTSSMSGLAGAGELFF
V: TRBV11-2; J: TRBJ2-3; CDR3: CASSLDPQGAYEQYFGPGTQSAYF
V: TRBV6-1; J: TRBJ2-3; CDR3: CASSEALRLAGADTQYF
V: TRBV2; J: TRBJ2-2; CDR3: CASSEQGTANTGELFF
V: TRBV20-1; J: TRBJ1-1; CDR3: CGAARDVTEAFF
V: TRBV19; J: TRBJ1-1; CDR3: CASMKQGTRNTEAFF
V: TRBV12-3/TRBV12-4; J: TRBJ1-2; CDR3: CASSPPVNYGYTF
V: TRBV28; J: TRBJ2-7; CDR3: CASSLIAGGNNEQYF
V: TRBV27; J: TRBJ2-3; CDR3: CASSMTGESADTQYF
V: TRBV7-2; J: TRBJ2-4; CDR3: CASSLIGGGHNKLAKNIQYF
V: TRBV27; J: TRBJ2-1; CDR3: CASSLIPTGRNEQFF
V: TRBV27; J: TRBJ1-3; CDR3: CASSLSLGAGAGNTIYF